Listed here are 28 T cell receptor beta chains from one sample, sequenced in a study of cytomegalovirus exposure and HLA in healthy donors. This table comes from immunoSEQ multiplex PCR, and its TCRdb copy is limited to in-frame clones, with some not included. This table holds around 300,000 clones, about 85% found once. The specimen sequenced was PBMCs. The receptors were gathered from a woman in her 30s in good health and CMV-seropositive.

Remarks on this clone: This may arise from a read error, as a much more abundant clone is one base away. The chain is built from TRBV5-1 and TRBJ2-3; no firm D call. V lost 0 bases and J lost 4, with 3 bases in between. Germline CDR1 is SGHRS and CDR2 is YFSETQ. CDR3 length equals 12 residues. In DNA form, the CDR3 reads TGCGCCAGCAGCTTGGAAGCAGATACGCAGTATTTT. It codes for CASSLEADTQYF. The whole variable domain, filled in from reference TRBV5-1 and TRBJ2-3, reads KAGVTQTPRYLIKTRGQQVTLSCSPISGHRSVSWYQQTPGQGLQFLFEYFSETQRNKGNFPGRFSGRQFSNSRSEMNVSTLELGDSALYLCASSLEADTQYFGPGTRLTVL.

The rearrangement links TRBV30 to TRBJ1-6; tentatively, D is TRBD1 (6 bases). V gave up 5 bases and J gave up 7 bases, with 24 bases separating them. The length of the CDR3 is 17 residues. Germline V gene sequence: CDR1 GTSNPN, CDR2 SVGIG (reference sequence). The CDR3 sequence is CAWQEIIMTGGNSPLHF. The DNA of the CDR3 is TGTGCCTGGCAAGAGATTATCATGACAGGTGGAAATTCACCCCTCCACTTT. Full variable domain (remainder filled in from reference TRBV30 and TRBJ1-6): SQTIHQWPATLVQPVGSPLSLECTVEGTSNPNLYWYRQAAGRGLQLLFYSVGIGQISSEVPQNLSASRPQDRQFILSSKKLLLSDSGFYLCAWQEIIMTGGNSPLHFGNGTRLTVT.

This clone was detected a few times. The CDR3 reads CASSILAWPDTQYF. In DNA form, the CDR3 reads TGTGCCAGTAGTATACTAGCCTGGCCAGATACGCAGTATTTT. This chain joins TRBV19 and TRBJ2-3, with a possible D match to TRBD2 (5 bases). Germline values: CDR1 LNHDA, CDR2 SQIVND (reference sequence). The CDR3 length is 14 residues. V was cut by 2 bases and J by 4 bases, with 10 bases left in between.

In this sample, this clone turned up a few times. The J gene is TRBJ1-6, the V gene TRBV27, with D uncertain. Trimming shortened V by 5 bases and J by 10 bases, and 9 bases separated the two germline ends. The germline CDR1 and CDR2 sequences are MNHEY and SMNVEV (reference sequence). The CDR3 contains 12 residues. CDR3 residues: CASSVYGSPLHF. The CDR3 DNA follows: TGTGCCAGCAGTGTCTACGGGTCACCCCTCCACTTT.

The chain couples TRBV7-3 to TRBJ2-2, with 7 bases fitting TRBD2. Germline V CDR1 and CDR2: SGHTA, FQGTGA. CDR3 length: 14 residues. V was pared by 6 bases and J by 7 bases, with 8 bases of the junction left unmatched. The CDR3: CASSSGLGIGELFF. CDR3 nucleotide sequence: TGTGCCAGCAGTTCCGGACTAGGGATCGGGGAGCTGTTTTTT.

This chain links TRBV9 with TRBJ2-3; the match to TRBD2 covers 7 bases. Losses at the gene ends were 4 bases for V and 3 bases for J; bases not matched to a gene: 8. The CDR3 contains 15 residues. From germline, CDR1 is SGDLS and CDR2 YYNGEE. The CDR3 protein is CASSPGGRGTDTQYF. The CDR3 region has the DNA TGTGCCAGCAGCCCCGGGGGGAGGGGTACAGATACGCAGTATTTT.

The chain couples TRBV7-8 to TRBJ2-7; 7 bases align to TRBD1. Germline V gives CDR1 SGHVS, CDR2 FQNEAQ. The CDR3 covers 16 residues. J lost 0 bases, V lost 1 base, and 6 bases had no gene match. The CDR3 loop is CASSLGARDSSYEQYF. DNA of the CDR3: TGTGCCAGCAGCTTAGGAGCACGGGACAGCTCCTACGAGCAGTACTTC. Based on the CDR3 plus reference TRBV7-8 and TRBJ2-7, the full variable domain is GAGVSQSPRYKVAKRGQDVALRCDPISGHVSLFWYQQALGQGPEFLTYFQNEAQLDKSGLPSDRFFAERPEGSVSTLKIQRTQQEDSAVYLCASSLGARDSSYEQYFGPGTRLTVT.

The CDR3 sequence: CASSLGRVQGQFEQFF. The CDR3 DNA follows: TGTGCCAGCAGCCTCGGCAGGGTTCAGGGCCAATTTGAACAGTTCTTC. This chain joins TRBV11-2 and TRBJ2-1, with D perhaps TRBD1 (5 bases). Germline CDR1 and CDR2: SGHAT and FQNNGV. This CDR3 spans 16 amino acids. Trimming pared 5 bases from V and 13 bases from J, leaving 27 bases between.

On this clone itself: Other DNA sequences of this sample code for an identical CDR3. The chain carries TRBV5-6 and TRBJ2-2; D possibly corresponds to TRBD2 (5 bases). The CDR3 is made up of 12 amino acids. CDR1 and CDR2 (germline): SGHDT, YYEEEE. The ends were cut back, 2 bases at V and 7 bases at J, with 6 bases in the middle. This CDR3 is CASSLGSGELFF. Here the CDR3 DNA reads TGTGCCAGCAGCTTAGGGAGCGGGGAGCTGTTTTTT.

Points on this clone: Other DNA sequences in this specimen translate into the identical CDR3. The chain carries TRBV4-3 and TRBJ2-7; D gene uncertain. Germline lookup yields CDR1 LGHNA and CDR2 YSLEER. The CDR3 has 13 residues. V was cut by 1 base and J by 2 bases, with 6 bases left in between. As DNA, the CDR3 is TGCGCCAGCAGCCAAGGGGCCACCTACGAGCAGTACTTC. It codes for CASSQGATYEQYF.

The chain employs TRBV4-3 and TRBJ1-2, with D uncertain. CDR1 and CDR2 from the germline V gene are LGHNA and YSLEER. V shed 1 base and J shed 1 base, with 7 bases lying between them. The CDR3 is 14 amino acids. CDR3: CASSQASINYGYTF. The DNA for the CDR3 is TGCGCCAGCAGCCAAGCAAGTATTAACTATGGCTACACCTTC.

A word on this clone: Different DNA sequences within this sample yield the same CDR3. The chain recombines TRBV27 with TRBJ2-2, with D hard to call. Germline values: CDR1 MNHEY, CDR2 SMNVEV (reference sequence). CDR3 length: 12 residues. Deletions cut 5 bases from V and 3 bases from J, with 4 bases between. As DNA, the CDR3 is TGTGCCAGCAGTCCCTACACCGGGGAGCTGTTTTTT. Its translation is CASSPYTGELFF.

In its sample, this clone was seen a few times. CDR3 in amino acids: CASSQDRASNEKLFF. The CDR3 DNA sequence: TGCGCCAGCAGCCAGGACAGGGCCTCAAATGAAAAACTGTTTTTT. The chain links TRBV4-3 to TRBJ1-4; 8 nucleotides line up with TRBD1. The CDR3 contains 15 residues. In germline, CDR1 is LGHNA, CDR2 YSLEER. J was trimmed by 5 bases and V by 3 bases; bases with no gene match: 5.

CDR3 region: CASSVARAGGPGELFF. CDR3 coding DNA: TGTGCCAGCAGCGTAGCTCGAGCGGGGGGGCCCGGGGAGCTGTTTTTT. The V gene is TRBV9, the J gene TRBJ2-2; 10 positions match TRBD2. This CDR3 is built from 16 residues. V lost 0 bases to trimming and J lost 6 bases; unmatched junction nucleotides: 5. CDR1 and CDR2 (germline): SGDLS, YYNGEE.

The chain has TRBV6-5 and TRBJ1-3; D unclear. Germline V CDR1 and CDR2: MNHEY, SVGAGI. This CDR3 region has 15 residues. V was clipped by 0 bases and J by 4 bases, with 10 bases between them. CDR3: CASSYSGPSGNTIYF. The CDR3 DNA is TGTGCCAGCAGTTACTCTGGGCCATCCGGAAACACCATATATTTT.

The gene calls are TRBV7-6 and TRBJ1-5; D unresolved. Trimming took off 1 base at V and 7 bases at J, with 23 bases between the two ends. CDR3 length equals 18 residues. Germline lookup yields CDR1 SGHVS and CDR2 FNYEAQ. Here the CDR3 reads CASSLGVAFSEPAQPQHF. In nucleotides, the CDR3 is TGTGCCAGCAGCTTAGGTGTGGCCTTCTCAGAGCCGGCGCAGCCCCAGCATTTT. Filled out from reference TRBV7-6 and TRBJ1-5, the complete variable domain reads GAGVSQSPRYKVTKRGQDVALRCDPISGHVSLYWYRQALGQGPEFLTYFNYEAQQDKSGLPNDRFSAERPEGSISTLTIQRTEQRDSAMYRCASSLGVAFSEPAQPQHFGDGTRLSIL.

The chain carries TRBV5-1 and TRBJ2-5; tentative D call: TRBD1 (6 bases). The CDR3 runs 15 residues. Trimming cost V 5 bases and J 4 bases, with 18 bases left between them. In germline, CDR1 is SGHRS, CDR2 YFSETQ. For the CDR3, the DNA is TGCGCCAGCAGGAAGACAGGCAAGTCATCAGAGACCCAGTACTTC. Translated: CASRKTGKSSETQYF.

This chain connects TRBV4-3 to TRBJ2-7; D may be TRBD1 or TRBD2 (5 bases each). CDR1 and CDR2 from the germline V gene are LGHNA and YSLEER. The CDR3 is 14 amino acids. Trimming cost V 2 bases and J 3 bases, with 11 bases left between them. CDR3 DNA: TGCGCCAGCAGCCAATACGGGGCAGGCTACGAGCAGTACTTC. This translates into CASSQYGAGYEQYF.

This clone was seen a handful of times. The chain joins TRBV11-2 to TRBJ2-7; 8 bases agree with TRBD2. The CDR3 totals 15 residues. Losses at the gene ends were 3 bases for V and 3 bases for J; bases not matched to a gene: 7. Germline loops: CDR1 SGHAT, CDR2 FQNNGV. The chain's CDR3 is CASSLGTSGFYEQYF. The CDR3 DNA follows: TGTGCCAGCAGCTTGGGAACTAGCGGATTCTACGAGCAGTACTTC.

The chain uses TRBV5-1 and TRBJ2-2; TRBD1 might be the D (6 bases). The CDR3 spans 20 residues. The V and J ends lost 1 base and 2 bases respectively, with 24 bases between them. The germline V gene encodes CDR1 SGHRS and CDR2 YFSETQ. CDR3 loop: CASSLIPRHDRTPNTGELFF. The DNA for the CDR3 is TGCGCCAGCAGCTTGATCCCGAGACATGACAGGACCCCAAACACCGGGGAGCTGTTTTTT.

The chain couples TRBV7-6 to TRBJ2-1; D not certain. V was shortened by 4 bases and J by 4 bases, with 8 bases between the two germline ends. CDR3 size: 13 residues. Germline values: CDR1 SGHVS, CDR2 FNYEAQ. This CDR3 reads CASSSQGYNEQFF. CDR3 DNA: TGTGCCAGCAGCTCGCAAGGGTACAATGAGCAGTTCTTC.

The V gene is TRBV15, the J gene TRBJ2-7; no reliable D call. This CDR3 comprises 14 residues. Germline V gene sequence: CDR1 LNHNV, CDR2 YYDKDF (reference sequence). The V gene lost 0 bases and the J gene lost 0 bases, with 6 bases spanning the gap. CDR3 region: CATSREYSSYEQYF. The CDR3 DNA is TGTGCCACCAGCAGAGAATATAGCTCCTACGAGCAGTACTTC.

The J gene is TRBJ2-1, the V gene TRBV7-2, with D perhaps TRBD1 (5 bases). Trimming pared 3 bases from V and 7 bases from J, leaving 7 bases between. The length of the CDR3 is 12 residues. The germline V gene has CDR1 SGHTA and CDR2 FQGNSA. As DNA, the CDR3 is TGTGCCAGCAGCTTTGCAGGGAATGAGCAGTTCTTC. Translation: CASSFAGNEQFF.

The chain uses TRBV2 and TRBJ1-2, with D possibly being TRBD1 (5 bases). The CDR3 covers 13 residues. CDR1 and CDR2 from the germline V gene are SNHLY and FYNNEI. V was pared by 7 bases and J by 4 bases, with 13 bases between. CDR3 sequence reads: CASTGPGSYGYTF. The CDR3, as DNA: TGTGCCAGCACAGGGCCAGGTAGCTATGGCTACACCTTC.

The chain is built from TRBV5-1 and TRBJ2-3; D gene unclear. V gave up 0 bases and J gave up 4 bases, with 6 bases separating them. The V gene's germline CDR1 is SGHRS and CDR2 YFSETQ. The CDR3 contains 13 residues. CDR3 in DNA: TGCGCCAGCAGCTTGGCCCGGGCAGATACGCAGTATTTT. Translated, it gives CASSLARADTQYF.

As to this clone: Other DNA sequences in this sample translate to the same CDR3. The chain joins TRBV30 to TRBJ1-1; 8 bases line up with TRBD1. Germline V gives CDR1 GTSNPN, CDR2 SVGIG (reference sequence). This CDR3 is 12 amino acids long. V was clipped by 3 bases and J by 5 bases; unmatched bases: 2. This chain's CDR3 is CAWRRTGTEAFF. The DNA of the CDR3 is TGTGCCTGGAGGCGGACAGGGACTGAAGCTTTCTTT.

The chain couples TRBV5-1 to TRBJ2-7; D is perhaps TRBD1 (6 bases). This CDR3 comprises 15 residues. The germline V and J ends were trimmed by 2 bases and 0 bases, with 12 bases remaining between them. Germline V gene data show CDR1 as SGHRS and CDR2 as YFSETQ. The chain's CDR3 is CASSFPDRSSYEQYF. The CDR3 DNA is TGCGCCAGCAGCTTCCCCGACAGGAGCTCCTACGAGCAGTACTTC.

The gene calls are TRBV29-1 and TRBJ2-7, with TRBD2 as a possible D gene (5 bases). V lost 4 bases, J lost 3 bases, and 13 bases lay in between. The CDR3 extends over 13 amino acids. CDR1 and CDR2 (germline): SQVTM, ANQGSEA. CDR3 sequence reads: CSVVDYVIYEQYF. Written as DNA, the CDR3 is TGCAGCGTTGTAGACTATGTGATCTACGAGCAGTACTTC.